Listed here are 18 T cell receptor beta chains from one sample, sequenced in a study of T cell clones after liver transplantation. Data came from immunoSEQ multiplex PCR; TCRdb stores just in-frame clones and leaves some out. The table shows 55,000 or so clones, with over 70% occurring only once. The sequencing here drew on CD4+ T cells from blood, taken before liver transplant. Receptors were obtained from a human donor who received a liver transplant.

Note on this clone: Additional DNA sequences in this sample encode the identical CDR3. The rearrangement joins TRBV7-2 to TRBJ1-1, with unresolved D. This CDR3 is 13 amino acids long. Between the trimmed V and J ends, which lost 2 bases and 5 bases, there was a span of 9 bases. Germline V CDR1 and CDR2: SGHTA, FQGNSA. The CDR3 region is CASSLQAGTEAFF. The CDR3 region has the DNA TGTGCCAGCAGCTTACAGGCGGGGACTGAAGCTTTCTTT.

The chain joins TRBV2 to TRBJ1-2, with 7 nucleotides matching TRBD1. Trimming took 6 bases from V and 2 from J; bases not matched to a gene: 9. The length of the CDR3 is 15 residues. The germline CDR1 and CDR2 sequences are SNHLY and FYNNEI. In DNA, the CDR3 is TGTGCCAGCAGGGAGGAGGGGGCAGGGAACTATGGCTACACCTTC. Translating gives CASREEGAGNYGYTF.

This chain uses TRBV11-3 with TRBJ2-5, with D perhaps TRBD1 (5 bases). The V and J ends lost 1 base and 4 bases respectively, with 10 bases between them. The germline V gene has CDR1 SGHNT and CDR2 YENEEA. The CDR3 covers 14 residues. The CDR3 here is CASSLGGQLETQYF. The DNA for the CDR3 is TGTGCCAGCAGCTTAGGGGGCCAATTAGAGACCCAGTACTTC. Variable domain in full (rest from reference TRBV11-3 and TRBJ2-5): EAGVVQSPRYKIIEKKQPVAFWCNPISGHNTLYWYLQNLGQGPELLIRYENEEAVDDSQLPKDRFSAERLKGVDSTLKIQPAELGDSAVYLCASSLGGQLETQYFGPGTRLLVL.

The V and J genes are TRBV11-2 and TRBJ2-1; 11 bases line up with TRBD1. Germline-derived CDR1 and CDR2 are SGHAT and FQNNGV. This CDR3 has 15 residues. J lost 3 bases, V lost 5 bases, and 3 bases had no gene match. The CDR3 is CASSAGTGGYNEQFF. Here the CDR3 DNA reads TGTGCCAGCAGCGCCGGGACAGGGGGCTACAATGAGCAGTTCTTC.

This chain links TRBV2 with TRBJ1-6; D remains unclear. There are 16 residues in the CDR3. The V gene's germline CDR1 is SNHLY and CDR2 FYNNEI. Between the trimmed V and J ends, which lost 4 bases and 1 base, there was a span of 11 bases. CDR3 region: CASSVMGRSYNSPLHF. DNA for the CDR3: TGTGCCAGCAGTGTTATGGGGAGATCCTATAATTCACCCCTCCACTTT.

In this sample, this clone turned up a few times. V gene TRBV25-1 combines with J gene TRBJ1-2; unclear D gene. V was clipped by 9 bases and J by 0 bases, with 5 bases between them. The CDR3 totals 11 residues. The germline V gene has CDR1 MGHDK and CDR2 SYGVNS. The CDR3 spells CASSANYGYTF. For the CDR3, the DNA is TGTGCCAGTTCAGCTAACTATGGCTACACCTTC.

This chain links TRBV11-3 with TRBJ2-3; TRBD1 agrees at 7 bases. Germline V gives CDR1 SGHNT, CDR2 YENEEA. The CDR3 length is 14 residues. The junction had 5 bases not matched to a gene; V was cut back by 3 bases and J by 5 bases. The CDR3 coding sequence is TGTGCCAGCAGCTTGGCAGGGGGACGAGATACGCAGTATTTT. It is translated as CASSLAGGRDTQYF. The variable domain in full, with the rest retrieved from reference TRBV11-3 and TRBJ2-3, is EAGVVQSPRYKIIEKKQPVAFWCNPISGHNTLYWYLQNLGQGPELLIRYENEEAVDDSQLPKDRFSAERLKGVDSTLKIQPAELGDSAVYLCASSLAGGRDTQYFGPGTRLTVL.

In nucleotides, the CDR3 is TGTGCCACCAGCAGAGATGGGGCAGCGGGGGCAGATACGCAGTATTTT. This codes for CATSRDGAAGADTQYF. The chain uses TRBV15 and TRBJ2-3; TRBD2 aligns across 8 bases. Germline V gene data show CDR1 as LNHNV and CDR2 as YYDKDF (reference sequence). V dropped 0 bases and J dropped 4; count of bases not matched to a gene: 6. CDR3 length: 16 amino acids.

This chain links TRBV27 with TRBJ1-5, with D possibly TRBD1 on 5 matching bases. The V and J ends lost 4 bases and 7 bases respectively, with 14 bases between them. Germline CDR1 and CDR2: MNHEY and SMNVEV (reference sequence). The length of the CDR3 is 14 residues. CDR3 sequence: CASSSGGADQPQHF. The CDR3 coding sequence is TGTGCCAGCAGTTCGGGCGGGGCGGACCAGCCCCAGCATTTT.

The V call is TRBV2, the J call TRBJ1-6, with 8 bases aligning to TRBD1. The CDR3 is 15 residues long. Germline assignment: CDR1 SNHLY and CDR2 FYNNEI. V lost 4 bases and J lost 9; bases outside the gene matches: 8. CDR3 DNA: TGTGCCAGCAGTGTAGGAGGACAGGGCGCTTCACCCCTCCACTTT. Translated, it gives CASSVGGQGASPLHF.

This clone showed up just once. The gene calls are TRBV19 and TRBJ1-5; D is perhaps TRBD1 (5 bases). The CDR3 covers 14 residues. The V end lost 8 bases, the J end lost 1 base, and 12 bases lay between the germline ends. CDR1 is LNHDA and CDR2 is SQIVND in the germline V gene (reference sequence). The CDR3, as DNA: TGTGCCAGTGGAGGGGTGCGGAGCAATCAGCCCCAGCATTTT. Amino acids: CASGGVRSNQPQHF.

The CDR3 protein is CASSLVQGGIYGYTF. CDR3 in DNA: TGTGCCAGCAGCTTAGTACAGGGCGGAATTTATGGCTACACCTTC. The chain is built from TRBV7-6 and TRBJ1-2; D might be TRBD1 (6 bases). The CDR3 sequence is 15 residues long. CDR1 is SGHVS and CDR2 is FNYEAQ in the germline V gene. The V end lost 1 base, the J end lost 5 bases, and 14 bases lay between the germline ends. Based on the CDR3 plus reference TRBV7-6 and TRBJ1-2, the full variable domain is GAGVSQSPRYKVTKRGQDVALRCDPISGHVSLYWYRQALGQGPEFLTYFNYEAQQDKSGLPNDRFSAERPEGSISTLTIQRTEQRDSAMYRCASSLVQGGIYGYTFGSGTRLTVV.

The rearrangement uses TRBV5-6 and TRBJ1-1; TRBD1 might be the D (6 bases). Per the germline V gene, CDR1 is SGHDT and CDR2 is YYEEEE. The V and J ends lost 3 bases and 0 bases respectively, with 21 bases between them. The CDR3 has 18 amino acids. The CDR3 protein is CASSSAGGRVALNTEAFF. The CDR3 DNA follows: TGTGCCAGCAGCTCGGCCGGGGGGCGCGTTGCCCTGAACACTGAAGCTTTCTTT. Variable domain in full (rest from reference TRBV5-6 and TRBJ1-1): DAGVTQSPTHLIKTRGQQVTLRCSPKSGHDTVSWYQQALGQGPQFIFQYYEEEERQRGNFPDRFSGHQFPNYSSELNVNALLLGDSALYLCASSSAGGRVALNTEAFFGQGTRLTVV.

The chain links TRBV5-6 to TRBJ2-5; TRBD1 matches at 9 bases. Per the germline V gene, CDR1 is SGHDT and CDR2 is YYEEEE. V dropped 3 bases and J dropped 4; count of bases not matched to a gene: 7. CDR3 length: 15 amino acids. The CDR3 bases are TGTGCCAGCAGCTCCCGTTTGACAGGGGGAGAGACCCAGTACTTC. Its translation is CASSSRLTGGETQYF.

This clone was seen a handful of times. This chain joins TRBV4-2 and TRBJ1-2; D is perhaps TRBD1 (5 bases). CDR3 length equals 14 residues. V lost 3 bases and J 5 bases, leaving 13 bases between the germline ends. Germline V lookup: CDR1 LGHNA, CDR2 YNFKEQ. CDR3 residues: CASSQYNRLYGYTF. DNA of the CDR3: TGTGCCAGCAGCCAGTACAACAGGTTATATGGCTACACCTTC.

The genes are TRBV28 and TRBJ2-7, with 7 positions matching TRBD1. The V segment lost 5 bases and the J segment 6 bases; nucleotides outside the gene matches: 4. The CDR3 sequence is 12 residues long. Germline values: CDR1 MDHEN, CDR2 SYDVKM. The CDR3 DNA sequence: TGTGCCAGCAGTCGACAGGGCCCCGAGCAGTACTTC. It codes for CASSRQGPEQYF.

The V and J genes are TRBV7-8 and TRBJ1-1, with 11 nucleotides matching TRBD1. The V gene end was trimmed by 7 bases and the J gene end by 5 bases; junction bases not matched to a gene: 6. From germline, CDR1 is SGHVS and CDR2 FQNEAQ. This CDR3 region has 14 residues. The CDR3 loop is CASTAGQGATEAFF. CDR3 bases: TGTGCCAGCACCGCTGGACAGGGGGCTACTGAAGCTTTCTTT.

This clone was seen just once. This chain joins TRBV5-1 and TRBJ2-7, with 7 nucleotides matching TRBD2. CDR1 and CDR2 (germline): SGHRS, YFSETQ. This CDR3 region has 12 residues. J was trimmed by 4 bases and V by 7 bases; bases with no gene match: 5. The CDR3 loop reads CASSGGVYEQYF. CDR3 DNA: TGCGCCAGCTCTGGGGGGGTGTACGAGCAGTACTTC.